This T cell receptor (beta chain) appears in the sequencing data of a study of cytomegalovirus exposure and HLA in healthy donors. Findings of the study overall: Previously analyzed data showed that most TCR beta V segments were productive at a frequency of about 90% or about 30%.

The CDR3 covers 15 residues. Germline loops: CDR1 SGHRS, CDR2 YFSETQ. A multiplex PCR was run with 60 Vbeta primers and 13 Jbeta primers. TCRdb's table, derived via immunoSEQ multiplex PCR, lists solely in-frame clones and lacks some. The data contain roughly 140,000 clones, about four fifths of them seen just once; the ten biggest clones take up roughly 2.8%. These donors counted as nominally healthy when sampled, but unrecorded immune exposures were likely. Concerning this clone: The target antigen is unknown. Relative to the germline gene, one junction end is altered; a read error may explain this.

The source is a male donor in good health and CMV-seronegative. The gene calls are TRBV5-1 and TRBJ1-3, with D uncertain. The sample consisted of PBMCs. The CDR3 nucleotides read TGCCCCAGCAGCTTGGGAAGGAGCTCTGGAAACACCATATATTTT. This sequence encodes CPSSLGRSSGNTIYF. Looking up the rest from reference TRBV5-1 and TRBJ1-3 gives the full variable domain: KAGVTQTPRYLIKTRGQQVTLSCSPISGHRSVSWYQQTPGQGLQFLFEYFSETQRNKGNFPGRFSGRQFSNSRSEMNVSTLELGDSALYLCPSSLGRSSGNTIYFGEGSWLTVV.